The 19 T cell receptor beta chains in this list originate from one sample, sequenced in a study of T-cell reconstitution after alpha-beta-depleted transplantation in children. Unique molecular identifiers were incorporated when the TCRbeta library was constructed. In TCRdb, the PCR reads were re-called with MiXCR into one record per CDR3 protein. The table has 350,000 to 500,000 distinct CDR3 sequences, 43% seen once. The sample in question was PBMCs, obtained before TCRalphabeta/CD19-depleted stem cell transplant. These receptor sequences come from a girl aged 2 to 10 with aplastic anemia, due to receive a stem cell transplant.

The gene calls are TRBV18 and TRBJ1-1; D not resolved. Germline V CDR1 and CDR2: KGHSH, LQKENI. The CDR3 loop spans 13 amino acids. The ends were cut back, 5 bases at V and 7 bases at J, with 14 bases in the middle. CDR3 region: CASSMIGIDEAFF. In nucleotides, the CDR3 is TGTGCCAGCTCAATGATAGGGATAGATGAAGCTTTCTTT.

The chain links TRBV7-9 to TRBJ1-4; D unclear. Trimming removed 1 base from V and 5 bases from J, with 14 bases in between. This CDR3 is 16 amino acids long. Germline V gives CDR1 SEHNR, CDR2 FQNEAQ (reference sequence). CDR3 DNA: TGTGCCAGCAGCTTAGGGGAGACACGGGCCAATGAAAAACTGTTTTTT. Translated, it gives CASSLGETRANEKLFF. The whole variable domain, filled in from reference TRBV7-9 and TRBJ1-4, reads DTGVSQNPRHKITKRGQNVTFRCDPISEHNRLYWYRQTLGQGPEFLTYFQNEAQLEKSRLLSDRFSAERPKGSFSTLEIQRTEQGDSAMYLCASSLGETRANEKLFFGSGTQLSVL.

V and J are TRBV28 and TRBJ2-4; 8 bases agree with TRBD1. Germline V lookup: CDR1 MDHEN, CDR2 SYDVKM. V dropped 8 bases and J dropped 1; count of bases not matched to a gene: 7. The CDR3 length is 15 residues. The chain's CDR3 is CASQDREGAKNIQYF. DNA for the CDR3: TGTGCCAGCCAGGACAGGGAAGGGGCCAAAAACATTCAGTACTTC.

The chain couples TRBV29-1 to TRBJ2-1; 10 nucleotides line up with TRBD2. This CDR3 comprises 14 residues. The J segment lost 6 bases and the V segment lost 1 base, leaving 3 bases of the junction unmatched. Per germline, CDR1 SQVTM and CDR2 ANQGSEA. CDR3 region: CSVEGLAGVNEQFF. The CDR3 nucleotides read TGCAGCGTTGAAGGCCTAGCGGGAGTCAATGAGCAGTTCTTC.

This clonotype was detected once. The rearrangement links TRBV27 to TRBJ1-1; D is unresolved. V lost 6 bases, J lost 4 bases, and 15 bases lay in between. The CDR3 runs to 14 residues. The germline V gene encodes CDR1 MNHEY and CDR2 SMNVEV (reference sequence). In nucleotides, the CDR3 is TGTGCCAGCAGCCCCATCGGGTGCGGCACTGAAGCTTTCTTT. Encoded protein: CASSPIGCGTEAFF.

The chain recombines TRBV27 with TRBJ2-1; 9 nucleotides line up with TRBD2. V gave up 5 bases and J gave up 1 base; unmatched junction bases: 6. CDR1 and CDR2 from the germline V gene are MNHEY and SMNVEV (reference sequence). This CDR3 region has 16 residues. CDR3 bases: TGTGCCAGCAGTCTTATAGCGGGAGCATCCTACAATGAGCAGTTCTTC. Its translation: CASSLIAGASYNEQFF.

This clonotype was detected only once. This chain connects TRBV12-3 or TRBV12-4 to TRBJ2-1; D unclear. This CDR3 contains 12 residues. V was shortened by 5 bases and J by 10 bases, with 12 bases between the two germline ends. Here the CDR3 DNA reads TGTGCCAGCAGTCTGACCCTTGTGGAGCAGTTCTTC. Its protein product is CASSLTLVEQFF.

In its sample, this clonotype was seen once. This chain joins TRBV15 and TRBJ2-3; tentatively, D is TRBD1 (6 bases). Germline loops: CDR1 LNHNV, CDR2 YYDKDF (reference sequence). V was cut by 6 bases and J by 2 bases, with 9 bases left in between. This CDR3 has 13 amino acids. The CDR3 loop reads CATSQGPTDTQYF. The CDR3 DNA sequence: TGTGCCACCAGTCAGGGGCCCACAGATACGCAGTATTTT. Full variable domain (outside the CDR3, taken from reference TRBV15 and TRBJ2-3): DAMVIQNPRYQVTQFGKPVTLSCSQTLNHNVMYWYQQKSSQAPKLLFHYYDKDFNNEADTPDNFQSRRPNTSFCFLDIRSPGLGDTAMYLCATSQGPTDTQYFGPGTRLTVL.

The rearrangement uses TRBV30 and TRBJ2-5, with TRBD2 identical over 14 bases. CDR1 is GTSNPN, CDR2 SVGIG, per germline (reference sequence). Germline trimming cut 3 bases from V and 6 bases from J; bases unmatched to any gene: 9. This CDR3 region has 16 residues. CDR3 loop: CAWSRGTSGSFQTQYF. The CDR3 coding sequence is TGTGCCTGGAGCCGCGGGACTAGCGGGAGTTTCCAGACCCAGTACTTC.

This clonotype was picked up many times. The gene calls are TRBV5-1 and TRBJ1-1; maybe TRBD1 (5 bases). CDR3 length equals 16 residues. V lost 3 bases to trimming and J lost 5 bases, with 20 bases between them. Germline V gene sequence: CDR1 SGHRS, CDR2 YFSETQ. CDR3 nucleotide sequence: TGCGCCAGCAGCTGGGACGGCCTTTCAAGGGGAACTGAAGCTTTCTTT. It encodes CASSWDGLSRGTEAFF. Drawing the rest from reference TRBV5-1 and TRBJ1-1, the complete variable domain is KAGVTQTPRYLIKTRGQQVTLSCSPISGHRSVSWYQQTPGQGLQFLFEYFSETQRNKGNFPGRFSGRQFSNSRSEMNVSTLELGDSALYLCASSWDGLSRGTEAFFGQGTRLTVV.

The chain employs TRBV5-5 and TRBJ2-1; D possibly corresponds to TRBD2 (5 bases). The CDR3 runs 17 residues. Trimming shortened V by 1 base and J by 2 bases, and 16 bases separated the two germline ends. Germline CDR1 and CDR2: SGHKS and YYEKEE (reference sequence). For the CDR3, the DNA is TGTGCCAGCAGCTTGAGGTTGCACCGGGAAACCTACAATGAGCAGTTCTTC. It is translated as CASSLRLHRETYNEQFF.

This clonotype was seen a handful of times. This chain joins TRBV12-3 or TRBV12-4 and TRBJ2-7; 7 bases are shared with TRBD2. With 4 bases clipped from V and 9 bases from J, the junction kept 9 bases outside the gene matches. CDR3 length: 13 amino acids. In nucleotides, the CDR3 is TGTGCCAGCAGTTCCGGGGCCTCGGGAGGGCAGTACTTC. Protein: CASSSGASGGQYF.

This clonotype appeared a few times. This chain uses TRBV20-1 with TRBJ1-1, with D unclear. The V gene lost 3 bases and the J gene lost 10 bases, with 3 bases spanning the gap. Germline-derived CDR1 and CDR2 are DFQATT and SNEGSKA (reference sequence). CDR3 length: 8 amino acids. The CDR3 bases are TGCAGTGCTAGTACAGCTTTCTTT. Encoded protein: CSASTAFF.

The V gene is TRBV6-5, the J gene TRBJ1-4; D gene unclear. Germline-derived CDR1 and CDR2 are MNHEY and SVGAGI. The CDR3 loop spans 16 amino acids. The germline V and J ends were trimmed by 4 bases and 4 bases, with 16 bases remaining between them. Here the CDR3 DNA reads TGTGCCAGCAGTTCCCTTCCCGGGCGGAGTAATGAAAAACTGTTTTTT. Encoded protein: CASSSLPGRSNEKLFF.

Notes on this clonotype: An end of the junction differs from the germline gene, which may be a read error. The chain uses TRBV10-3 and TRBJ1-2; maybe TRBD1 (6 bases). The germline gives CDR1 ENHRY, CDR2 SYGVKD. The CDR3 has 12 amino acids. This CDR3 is CATRPRGYGDTF. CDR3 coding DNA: TGTGCCACGCGCCCCAGGGGCTATGGCGACACCTTC.

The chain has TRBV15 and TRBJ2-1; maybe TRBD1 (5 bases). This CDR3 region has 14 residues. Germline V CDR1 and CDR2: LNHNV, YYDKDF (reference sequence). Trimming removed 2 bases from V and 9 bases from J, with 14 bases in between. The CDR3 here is CATSRQVSQGEQFF. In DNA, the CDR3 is TGTGCCACCAGCAGACAAGTGTCGCAGGGTGAGCAGTTCTTC.

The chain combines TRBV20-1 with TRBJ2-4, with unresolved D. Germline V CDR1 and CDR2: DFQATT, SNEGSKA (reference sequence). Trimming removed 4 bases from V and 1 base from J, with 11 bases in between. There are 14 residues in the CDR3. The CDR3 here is CSANRPLAKNIQYF. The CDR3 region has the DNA TGCAGTGCTAACCGACCCTTGGCCAAAAACATTCAGTACTTC.

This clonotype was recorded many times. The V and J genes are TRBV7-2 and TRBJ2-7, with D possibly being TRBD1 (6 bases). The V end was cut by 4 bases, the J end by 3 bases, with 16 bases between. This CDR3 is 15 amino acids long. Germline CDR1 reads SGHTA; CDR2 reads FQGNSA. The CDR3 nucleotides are TGTGCCAGCAGCTCCGAGAGGGGGTCGCTCTACGAGCAGTACTTC. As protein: CASSSERGSLYEQYF.

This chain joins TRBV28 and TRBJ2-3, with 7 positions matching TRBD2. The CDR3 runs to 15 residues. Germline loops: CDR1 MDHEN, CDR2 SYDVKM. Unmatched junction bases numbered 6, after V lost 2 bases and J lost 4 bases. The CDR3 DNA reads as TGTGCCAGCAGTTTAAACGGCGGGAGTCCAGATACGCAGTATTTT. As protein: CASSLNGGSPDTQYF.